Below are 13 T cell receptor beta chains sequenced from a single sample in a study of post-analysis software for immune sequencing data (dated by TCRdb to the mid-2010s). On the study overall, not on this receptor specifically: About 5 TRBV segments, including TRBV5-6, TRBV5-1 and TRBV20-1, were significantly more frequent in patients than controls.

For these TCRs, the target antigens are not known. Libraries were prepared through PCR. Sequencing took place on an Illumina HiSeq 2500. To reduce PCR and sequencing biases, unique molecular identifiers were incorporated into the TCR beta cDNA libraries. The public sequencing data were trimmed at Q25 with fastp and processed into clonotypes with MiXCR by TCRdb, which kept only in-frame beta chains. Rows are unified per CDR3 protein, each entry keeping the most common DNA and genes. Present in this sample are fewer than 550,000 distinct CDR3 sequences, approximately 34% of which were seen just once. The ten largest clones represent around 5.9% of the sample. Sequencing was done on a sample of blood. The origin of the receptors is a girl aged 2-17 years with multiple sclerosis.

This clonotype was recorded at least ten times. The chain carries TRBV20-1 and TRBJ2-5; 7 positions agree with TRBD2. The junction had 6 bases not matched to a gene; V was cut back by 4 bases and J by 1 base. CDR3 length equals 14 residues. From germline, CDR1 is DFQATT and CDR2 SNEGSKA (reference sequence). CDR3 nucleotides: TGCAGTGCTACCCCCGGGGGGTCCCAAGAGACCCAGTACTTC. It yields the protein CSATPGGSQETQYF.

This clonotype was found a few times. The chain is built from TRBV15 and TRBJ1-6, with 8 bases fitting TRBD1. V shed 3 bases and J 6 bases; nucleotides not matched to a gene: 4. The CDR3 sequence is 15 residues long. CDR1 LNHNV and CDR2 YYDKDF come from the germline V gene (reference sequence). The CDR3 region is CATSRDRDRNSPLHF. The CDR3 DNA follows: TGTGCCACCAGCAGGGACAGGGACCGTAATTCACCCCTCCACTTT.

The chain has TRBV6-1 and TRBJ1-5; the match to TRBD1 covers 8 bases. V trimming: 2 bases; J trimming: 2 bases; junction bases outside the gene matches: 5. Germline CDR1 reads MNHNS; CDR2 reads SASEGT. This CDR3 spans 16 amino acids. The DNA of the CDR3 is TGTGCCAGCAGTGAACAGGGGGCCGGCGGCAATCAGCCCCAGCATTTT. Its translation: CASSEQGAGGNQPQHF.

This chain links TRBV18 with TRBJ1-5; 7 nucleotides align to TRBD1. The CDR3 runs to 13 residues. Germline V gene sequence: CDR1 KGHSH, CDR2 LQKENI. With V trimmed by 3 bases and J by 6 bases, 2 bases remained unmatched. The CDR3 sequence is CASSPTGSQPQHF. The CDR3 DNA follows: TGTGCCAGCTCACCGACAGGGAGTCAGCCCCAGCATTTT. Variable domain in full (rest from reference TRBV18 and TRBJ1-5): NAGVMQNPRHLVRRRGQEARLRCSPMKGHSHVYWYRQLPEEGLKFMVYLQKENIIDESGMPKERFSAEFPKEGPSILRIQQVVRGDSAAYFCASSPTGSQPQHFGDGTRLSIL.

This rearrangement joins TRBV6-6 to TRBJ1-4, with D possibly matching TRBD1 (5 bases). The CDR3 consists of 15 residues. The germline gives CDR1 MNHNY, CDR2 SVGAGI (reference sequence). V dropped 5 bases and J dropped 4 bases, with 14 bases sitting between them. The CDR3 coding sequence is TGTGCCAGCAGTAAGACAGACCCAATTAATGAAAAACTGTTTTTT. Protein sequence: CASSKTDPINEKLFF.

The chain employs TRBV10-3 and TRBJ1-1, with D possibly matching TRBD1 (5 bases). Germline loops: CDR1 ENHRY, CDR2 SYGVKD. V lost 4 bases and J 4 bases, leaving 10 bases between the germline ends. This CDR3 is 13 amino acids long. CDR3 bases: TGTGCCATCAGTGGCAGGGTGAGCACTGAAGCTTTCTTT. This encodes CAISGRVSTEAFF.

The chain has TRBV5-1 and TRBJ2-3; TRBD1 might be the D (5 bases). V shed 3 bases and J shed 4 bases, with 9 bases lying between them. CDR3 length equals 13 residues. Germline V gene sequence: CDR1 SGHRS, CDR2 YFSETQ. CDR3 region: CASSYGAADTQYF. In DNA form, the CDR3 reads TGCGCCAGCAGCTATGGGGCGGCAGATACGCAGTATTTT. The variable domain in full, with the rest retrieved from reference TRBV5-1 and TRBJ2-3, is KAGVTQTPRYLIKTRGQQVTLSCSPISGHRSVSWYQQTPGQGLQFLFEYFSETQRNKGNFPGRFSGRQFSNSRSEMNVSTLELGDSALYLCASSYGAADTQYFGPGTRLTVL.

This clonotype turned up a few times. The chain has TRBV10-2 and TRBJ2-1; D not certain. The CDR3 runs 15 residues. In germline, CDR1 is WSHSY, CDR2 SAAADI. V was pared by 0 bases and J by 5 bases, with 11 bases between. The CDR3 nucleotides are TGCGCCAGCAGTGAGTCGATTGTTTGGGACAATGAGCAGTTCTTC. Its protein product is CASSESIVWDNEQFF.

The V gene is TRBV7-9, the J gene TRBJ1-4; 9 nucleotides align to TRBD1. The junction had 1 base not matched to a gene; V was cut back by 5 bases and J by 3 bases. Germline CDR1 reads SEHNR; CDR2 reads FQNEAQ (reference sequence). CDR3 size: 14 residues. The DNA for the CDR3 is TGTGCCAGCAGCCGGGACAGGGCTAATGAAAAACTGTTTTTT. Protein sequence: CASSRDRANEKLFF. The full variable domain, rest sourced from reference TRBV7-9 and TRBJ1-4, is DTGVSQNPRHKITKRGQNVTFRCDPISEHNRLYWYRQTLGQGPEFLTYFQNEAQLEKSRLLSDRFSAERPKGSFSTLEIQRTEQGDSAMYLCASSRDRANEKLFFGSGTQLSVL.

Only a few counts were recorded for this clonotype. This sequence joins TRBV6-1 and TRBJ1-4; the match to TRBD1 covers 8 bases. The germline CDR1 and CDR2 sequences are MNHNS and SASEGT. V shed 6 bases, J shed 8 bases, and the junction held 17 bases outside the gene matches. CDR3 length: 17 residues. The CDR3 nucleotides are TGTGCCAGCAGCCGAGATCCCCTACAGGGGGTGGGAGAAAAACTGTTTTTT. Translated, it gives CASSRDPLQGVGEKLFF.

Many counts were recorded for this clonotype. V gene TRBV9 combines with J gene TRBJ2-5; D unclear. This CDR3 comprises 14 residues. Germline V gives CDR1 SGDLS, CDR2 YYNGEE. Trimming stripped 0 bases from V and 0 bases from J, with 6 bases between. The CDR3 region has the DNA TGTGCCAGCAGCGTAGGCTCGTACCAAGAGACCCAGTACTTC. Translation: CASSVGSYQETQYF.

The chain links TRBV5-5 to TRBJ1-1; 7 bases align to TRBD1. V shed 3 bases and J 7 bases; nucleotides not matched to a gene: 12. The CDR3 covers 15 residues. Germline V lookup: CDR1 SGHKS, CDR2 YYEKEE (reference sequence). CDR3 DNA sequence: TGTGCCAGCAGCTCGGTTGGACAGGCGCAGAGTGAAGCTTTCTTT. The encoded protein is CASSSVGQAQSEAFF.

This clonotype was detected ten times or more. J is TRBJ2-1 and V is TRBV20-1; D is perhaps TRBD2 (6 bases). The CDR3 has 13 amino acids. The germline CDR1 and CDR2 sequences are DFQATT and SNEGSKA (reference sequence). The V gene lost 0 bases and the J gene lost 8 bases, with 11 bases spanning the gap. The CDR3 reads CSARDPTRDEQFF. The CDR3 coding sequence is TGCAGTGCTAGAGATCCGACTAGGGATGAGCAGTTCTTC.